This TCR beta chain was recorded in a study of T-cell memory formation after mild COVID-19 (dated by TCRdb to the early 2020s). With respect to the entire study: TCR sequence clusters from the two donors were found to be largely donor specific. The cohort was made up of two young adult volunteers, one female and one male, who were previously healthy. In a couple of donors, T-cell clones that expanded and contracted after mild COVID-19 were followed by sequencing TCRalpha and TCRbeta repertoires longitudinally. Broad study findings and their caveats: Clones contracting from day 15 to 85 had balanced CD4/CD8 phenotypes, while a second wave expanding from day 15 to 37 was biased towards CD4+. The study covered only a couple of mild cases, and larger cohorts including severe cases with pre-infection samples were considered necessary. Whether the second-wave clones peaking on day 37 were SARS-CoV-2 specific was not confirmed. Contracting CD4+ clones were located mainly in the CM and EM memory subsets, whereas CD8+ clones were found to be enriched in EMRA. Some responding clones were detected in pre-infection memory, suggesting pre-existing cross-reactive memory T cells joined the SARS-CoV-2 response.

Turning to this clonotype: The antigen it recognizes is unknown. Base-call qualities are not available, and no considerably larger clone is one nucleotide away.

The data were produced on an Illumina NovaSeq 6000. TCRalpha and TCRbeta cDNA libraries were constructed by 5'RACE with constant-segment primers, with sample barcodes and unique molecular identifiers being introduced. Trizol reagent was used to extract RNA from every sample. Libraries were amplified in two PCR steps, with a second sample barcode and Illumina TruSeq adapters added in the second step. Sequencing of libraries was performed on an Illumina NovaSeq with 2 x 150 bp paired-end reads. The paper's data handling went like this. The reads were demultiplexed and collapsed into UMI-guided consensus sequences using migec v1.2.7. Using mixcr v2.1.11, the UMI consensuses were aligned to TRA and TRB V and J templates and assembled into clonotypes. A clonotype was counted as expanded or contracted only when both edgeR and NoisET called the clonotype significant, with the noise models trained on biological replicates. For edgeR calls, the cutoffs were a false discovery rate-adjusted p below 0.01 and a log2 fold-change threshold of 1. As an exploratory analysis of dynamics, max-normalized trajectories of the 1000 most abundant clonotypes were examined by PCA with hierarchical clustering. Separately sequenced CD4+ and CD8+ repertoires were used to assign a CD4 or CD8 phenotype to each responding clone. The raw public reads went through TCRdb reprocessing: fastp at Q25, MiXCR clone calling, in-frame beta chains kept. Entries that share a CDR3 protein sequence are merged under the most common genes and DNA. TCRdb, not the original authors, processed these V and J calls. This sample comprises 400,000 to 500,000 distinct CDR3 sequences, roughly 20% of them detected only once. The ten largest make up more than 8% of the sample.

PBMCs were isolated by Ficoll-Paque density gradient centrifugation. Cut back by 5 bases and 2 bases, the V and J ends lie 11 bases apart. CDR1 and CDR2 are read off the germline V gene as SQVTM and ANQGSEA. From the cysteine up to the phenylalanine, the CDR3 has a length of 13 residues. The CDR3 DNA has 39 bases and is translated from base 1. The V and J genes are TRBV29-1 and TRBJ2-3, with a weak D call of TRBD1 (6 bases match). The TCR comes from an adult woman who had mild COVID-19 (a few samples of this study predate the infection). The sample titles of this study are shuffled in the database, so cell type and time point are left out; the donor was told from shared clones. The sample taken for sequencing was PBMCs or a T cell subset sorted from them (not recorded which). The CDR3 protein is CSVPGTTTDTQYF. The sequenced DNA: TGCAGCGTTCCCGGGACAACCACAGATACGCAGTATTTT.